The subject of this entry is one T cell receptor beta chain. Its specificity is unknown. Germline values: CDR1 MNHEY, CDR2 SVGAGI. This CDR3 spans 14 amino acids. V lost 6 bases, J lost 8 bases, and 9 bases stayed unmatched. This specimen comes from a study of Ad26.COV2.S vaccination and SARS-CoV-2 variants. The treatment is: around 19 received Ad26.COV2.S at low or high dose, single or two shots; roughly five received placebo; per-sample allocation not given. The samples date from day 63 after the first vaccine or placebo injection. Study-level points and caveats: Placebo recipients had lower spike-specific TCR breadth than vaccine recipients.

Method: immunoSEQ multiplex PCR; TCRdb's copy keeps in-frame clones and lacks some. In the table there are about 220,000 clones, 88% of which are singletons. The specimen was peripheral blood, collected in a trial of Ad26.COV2.S vaccine versus placebo. The chain combines TRBV6-5 with TRBJ2-2; 7 nucleotides agree with TRBD1. This clonotype was sampled from a person between 18 and 59 years old who received the Ad26.COV2.S COVID-19 vaccine or a placebo. CDR3 coding DNA: TGTGCCAGCAGCCATACAGGGGCCATTGGGGAGCTGTTTTTT. Its translation is CASSHTGAIGELFF.